This T cell receptor beta chain was found in a study of CD8 T cells in Susac syndrome. Reverse transcription of roughly 0.5 to 1 ug RNA was performed with random hexamers. TCRdb re-called the immunoSEQ multiplex PCR reads through MiXCR, storing one row per CDR3 protein. The sample carries around 170,000 distinct CDR3 sequences, roughly 95% recorded once. The CDR3 loop spans 13 amino acids. V was cut by 6 bases and J by 4 bases, with 12 bases left in between. Germline V CDR1 and CDR2: MDHEN, SYDVKM. Sequencing of TCR beta was performed on blood CD8+ and CD4+ T cells. The multiple sclerosis controls comprised treatment-naive patients whose relapsing-remitting disease was stable or active. Notes on the study in general: The authors acknowledged that their TCR sequencing and HLA analysis involved a relatively small number of individuals.

A note on this clonotype: Antigen unknown.

The origin of this receptor is a human donor with multiple sclerosis. V gene TRBV28 combines with J gene TRBJ2-5; D may be TRBD1 or TRBD2 (6 bases each). The sequencing input was CD8+ T cells from PBMCs. The CDR3 loop reads CASSTGALETQYF. Written as DNA, the CDR3 is TGTGCCAGCAGCACGGGGGCTCTAGAGACCCAGTACTTC.